The source of this T cell receptor (beta chain) is a study of cytomegalovirus exposure and HLA in healthy donors. Study conclusions and caveats: Cytomegalovirus status, reportedly, was diagnosed with high specificity and sensitivity by the classifier. Apparent HLA restriction characterized most CMV-associated TCR beta chains in a later analysis. In vitro data verified a few CMV-associated chains as specific for CMV antigens.

About this clone: Antigen unknown.

The PCR had 60 Vbeta and 13 Jbeta primers. Generated by immunoSEQ multiplex PCR, the TCRdb table keeps only in-frame clones and is missing some. The repertoire includes about 200,000 clones, 75% to 90% of them detected once, and about 3% sits in the top ten. The germline V gene has CDR1 SGDLS and CDR2 YYNGEE. V was clipped by 0 bases and J by 2 bases, with 12 bases between them. CDR3 size: 15 residues. The sequence came from a woman aged 40 to 49 in good health and CMV-seronegative. The chain recombines TRBV9 with TRBJ2-7; TRBD1 is a possible D gene (5 bases). Sequenced sample: PBMCs. The CDR3 sequence is CASSVGDQGPYEQYF. CDR3 DNA sequence: TGTGCCAGCAGCGTAGGGGATCAGGGTCCCTACGAGCAGTACTTC. Looking up the rest from reference TRBV9 and TRBJ2-7 gives the full variable domain: DSGVTQTPKHLITATGQRVTLRCSPRSGDLSVYWYQQSLDQGLQFLIQYYNGEERAKGNILERFSAQQFPDLHSELNLSSLELGDSALYFCASSVGDQGPYEQYFGPGTRLTVT.